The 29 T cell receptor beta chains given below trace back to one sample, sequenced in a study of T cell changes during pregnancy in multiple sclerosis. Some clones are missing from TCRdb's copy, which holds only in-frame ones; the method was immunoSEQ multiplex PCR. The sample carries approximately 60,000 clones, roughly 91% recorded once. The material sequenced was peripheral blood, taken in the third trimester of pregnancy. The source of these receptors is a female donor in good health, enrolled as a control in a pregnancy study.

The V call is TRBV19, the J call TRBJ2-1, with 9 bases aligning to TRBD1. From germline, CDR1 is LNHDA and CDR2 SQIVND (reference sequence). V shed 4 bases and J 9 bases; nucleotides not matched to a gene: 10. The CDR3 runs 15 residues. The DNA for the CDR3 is TGTGCCAGTAGTACTCCGGGACAGGGTAGCCGTGAGCAGTTCTTC. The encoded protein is CASSTPGQGSREQFF.

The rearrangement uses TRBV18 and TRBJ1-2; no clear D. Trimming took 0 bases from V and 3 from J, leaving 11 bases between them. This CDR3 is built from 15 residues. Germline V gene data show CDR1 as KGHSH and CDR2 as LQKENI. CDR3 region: CASSPPEGRHYGYTF. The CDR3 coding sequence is TGTGCCAGCTCACCACCGGAGGGTCGGCACTATGGCTACACCTTC.

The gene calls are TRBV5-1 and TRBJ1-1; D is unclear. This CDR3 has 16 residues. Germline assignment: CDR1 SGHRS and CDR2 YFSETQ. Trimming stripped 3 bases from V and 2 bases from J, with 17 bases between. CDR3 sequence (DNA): TGCGCCAGCAGCTCTACACTTGGGCAGCTAAACACTGAAGCTTTCTTT. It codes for CASSSTLGQLNTEAFF. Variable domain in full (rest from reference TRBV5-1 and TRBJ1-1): KAGVTQTPRYLIKTRGQQVTLSCSPISGHRSVSWYQQTPGQGLQFLFEYFSETQRNKGNFPGRFSGRQFSNSRSEMNVSTLELGDSALYLCASSSTLGQLNTEAFFGQGTRLTVV.

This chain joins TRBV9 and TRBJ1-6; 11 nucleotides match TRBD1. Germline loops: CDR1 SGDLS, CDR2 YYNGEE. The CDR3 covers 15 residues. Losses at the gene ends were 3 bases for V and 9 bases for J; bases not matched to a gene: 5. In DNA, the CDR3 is TGTGCCAGCAGCGAGTCCGGGACAGGGGGTTCACCCCTCCACTTT. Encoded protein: CASSESGTGGSPLHF.

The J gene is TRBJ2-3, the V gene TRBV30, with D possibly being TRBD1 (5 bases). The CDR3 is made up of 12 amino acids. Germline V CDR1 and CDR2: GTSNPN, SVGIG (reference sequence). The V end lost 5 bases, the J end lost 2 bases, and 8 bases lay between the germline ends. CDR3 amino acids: CAWQGTTDTQYF. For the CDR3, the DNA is TGTGCCTGGCAGGGAACCACAGATACGCAGTATTTT.

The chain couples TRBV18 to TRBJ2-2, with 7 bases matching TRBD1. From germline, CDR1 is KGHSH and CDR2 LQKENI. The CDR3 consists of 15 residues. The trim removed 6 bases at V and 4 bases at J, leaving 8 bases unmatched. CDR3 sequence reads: CASSPTGAATGELFF. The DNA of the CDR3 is TGTGCCAGCTCGCCAACAGGGGCCGCCACCGGGGAGCTGTTTTTT.

The DNA for the CDR3 is TGTGCCTGGAGCGAAGTAGGAGCGAACTATGGCTACACCTTC. Translated: CAWSEVGANYGYTF. The V call is TRBV30, the J call TRBJ1-2; D gene uncertain. Germline V gene data show CDR1 as GTSNPN and CDR2 as SVGIG (reference sequence). Trimming left V 3 bases short and J 2 bases short, with 13 bases between. The CDR3 totals 14 residues.

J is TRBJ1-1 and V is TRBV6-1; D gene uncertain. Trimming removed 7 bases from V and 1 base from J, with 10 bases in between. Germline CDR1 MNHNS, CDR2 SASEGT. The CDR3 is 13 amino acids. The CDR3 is CASNARGNTEAFF. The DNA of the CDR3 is TGTGCCAGCAATGCCCGGGGGAACACTGAAGCTTTCTTT.

The CDR3 nucleotides are TGTGCCAGTAGTCGGCCCGGGAGCGGCTACACCTTC. Translated: CASSRPGSGYTF. The chain couples TRBV19 to TRBJ1-2; the D is unclear. V was shortened by 5 bases and J by 8 bases, with 12 bases between the two germline ends. The CDR3 is 12 amino acids. Germline V CDR1 and CDR2: LNHDA, SQIVND (reference sequence).

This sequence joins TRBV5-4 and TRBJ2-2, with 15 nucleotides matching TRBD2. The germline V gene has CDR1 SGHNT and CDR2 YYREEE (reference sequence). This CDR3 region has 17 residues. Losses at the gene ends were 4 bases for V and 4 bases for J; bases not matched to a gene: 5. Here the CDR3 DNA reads TGTGCCAGCAGCGGGGGACTAGCGGGGGGAGGCACCGGGGAGCTGTTTTTT. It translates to CASSGGLAGGGTGELFF.

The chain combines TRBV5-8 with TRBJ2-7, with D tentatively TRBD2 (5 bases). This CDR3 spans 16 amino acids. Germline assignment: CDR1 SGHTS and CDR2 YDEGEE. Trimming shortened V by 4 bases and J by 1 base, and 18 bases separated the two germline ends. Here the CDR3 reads CASSRVVGRISYEQYF. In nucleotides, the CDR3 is TGTGCCAGCAGCCGGGTCGTTGGGAGAATTTCCTACGAGCAGTACTTC. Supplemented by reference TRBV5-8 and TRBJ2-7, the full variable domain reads EAGVTQSPTHLIKTRGQQATLRCSPISGHTSVYWYQQALGLGLQFLLWYDEGEERNRGNFPPRFSGRQFPNYSSELNVNALELEDSALYLCASSRVVGRISYEQYFGPGTRLTVT.

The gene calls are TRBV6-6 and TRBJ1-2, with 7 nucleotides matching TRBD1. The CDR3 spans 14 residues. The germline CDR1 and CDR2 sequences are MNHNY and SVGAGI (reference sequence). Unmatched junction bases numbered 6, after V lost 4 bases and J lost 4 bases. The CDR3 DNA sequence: TGTGCCAGCAGTTTTTCAGGGGGAGGCTATGGCTACACCTTC. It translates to CASSFSGGGYGYTF.

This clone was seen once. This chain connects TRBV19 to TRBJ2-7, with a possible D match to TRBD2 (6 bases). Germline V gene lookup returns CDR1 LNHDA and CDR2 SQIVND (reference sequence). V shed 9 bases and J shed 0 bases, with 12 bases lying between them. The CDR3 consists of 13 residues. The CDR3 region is CASGGRNSYEQYF. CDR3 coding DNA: TGTGCCAGCGGGGGTAGGAACTCCTACGAGCAGTACTTC. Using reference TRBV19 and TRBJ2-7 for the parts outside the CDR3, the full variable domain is DGGITQSPKYLFRKEGQNVTLSCEQNLNHDAMYWYRQDPGQGLRLIYYSQIVNDFQKGDIAEGYSVSREKKESFPLTVTSAQKNPTAFYLCASGGRNSYEQYFGPGTRLTVT.

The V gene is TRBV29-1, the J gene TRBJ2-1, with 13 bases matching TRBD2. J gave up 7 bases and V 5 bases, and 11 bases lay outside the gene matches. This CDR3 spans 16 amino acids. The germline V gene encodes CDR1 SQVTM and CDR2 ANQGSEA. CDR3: CSVITGLAGLINEQFF. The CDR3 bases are TGCAGCGTTATTACGGGACTAGCGGGACTCATTAATGAGCAGTTCTTC.

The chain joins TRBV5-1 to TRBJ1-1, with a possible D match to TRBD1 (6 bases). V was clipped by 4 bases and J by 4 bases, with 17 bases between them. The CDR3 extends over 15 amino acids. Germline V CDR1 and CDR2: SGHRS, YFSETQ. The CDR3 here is CASSEGGGWGTEAFF. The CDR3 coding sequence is TGCGCCAGCAGCGAAGGGGGGGGCTGGGGCACTGAAGCTTTCTTT.

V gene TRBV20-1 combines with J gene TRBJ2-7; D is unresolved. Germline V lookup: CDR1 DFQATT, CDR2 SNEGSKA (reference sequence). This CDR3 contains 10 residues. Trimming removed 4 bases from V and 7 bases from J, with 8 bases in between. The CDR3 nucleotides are TGCAGTGCTATTTGGCGGGAGCAGTACTTC. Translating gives CSAIWREQYF.

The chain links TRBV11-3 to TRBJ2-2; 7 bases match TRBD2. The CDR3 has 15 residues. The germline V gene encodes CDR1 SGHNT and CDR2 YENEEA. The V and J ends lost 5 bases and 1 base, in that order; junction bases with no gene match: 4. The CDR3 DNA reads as TGTGCCAGCAGCCCCGGGGGGAGGAACACCGGGGAGCTGTTTTTT. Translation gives CASSPGGRNTGELFF.

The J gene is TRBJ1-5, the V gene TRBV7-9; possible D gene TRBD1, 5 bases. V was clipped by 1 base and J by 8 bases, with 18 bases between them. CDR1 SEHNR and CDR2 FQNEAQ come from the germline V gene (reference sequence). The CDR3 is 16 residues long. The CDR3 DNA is TGTGCCAGCAGCTTAGGGGACTCATATCAAACGGAGCCCCAGCATTTT. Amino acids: CASSLGDSYQTEPQHF.

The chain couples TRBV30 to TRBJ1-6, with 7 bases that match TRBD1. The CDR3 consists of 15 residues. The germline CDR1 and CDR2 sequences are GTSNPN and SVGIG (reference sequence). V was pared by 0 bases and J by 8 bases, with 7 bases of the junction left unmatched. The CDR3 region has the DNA TGTGCCTGGAGTGTACCGGACAGGAGAGATTCACCCCTCCACTTT. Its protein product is CAWSVPDRRDSPLHF.

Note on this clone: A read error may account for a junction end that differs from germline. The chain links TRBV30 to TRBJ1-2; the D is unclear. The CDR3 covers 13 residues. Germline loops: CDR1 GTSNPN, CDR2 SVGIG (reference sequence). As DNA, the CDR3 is TGTGCCTGGAGCCCCACCGCTAACTATGGTTACACCTTC. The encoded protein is CAWSPTANYGYTF.

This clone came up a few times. The CDR3 region is CASNIGSGANVLTF. The CDR3 nucleotides are TGTGCCAGCAATATCGGGTCTGGGGCCAACGTCCTGACTTTC. This chain connects TRBV9 to TRBJ2-6; the D is unclear. The V and J ends lost 6 bases and 1 base respectively, with 8 bases between them. The CDR3 loop spans 14 amino acids. CDR1 and CDR2 from the germline V gene are SGDLS and YYNGEE.

CDR3: CASSERVSNEQFF. The CDR3 DNA reads TGTGCCAGCAGCGAGCGGGTTTCCAATGAGCAGTTCTTC. The chain carries TRBV5-4 and TRBJ2-1, with D maybe TRBD2 (6 bases). Germline V lookup: CDR1 SGHNT, CDR2 YYREEE (reference sequence). The V and J ends lost 4 bases and 6 bases respectively, with 11 bases between them. The CDR3 spans 13 residues.

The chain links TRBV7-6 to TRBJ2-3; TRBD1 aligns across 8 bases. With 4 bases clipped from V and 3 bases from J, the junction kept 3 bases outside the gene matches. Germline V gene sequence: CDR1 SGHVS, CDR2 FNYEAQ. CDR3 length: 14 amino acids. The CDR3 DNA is TGTGCCAGCAGCTCACGGACAGGGACAGATACGCAGTATTTT. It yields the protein CASSSRTGTDTQYF.

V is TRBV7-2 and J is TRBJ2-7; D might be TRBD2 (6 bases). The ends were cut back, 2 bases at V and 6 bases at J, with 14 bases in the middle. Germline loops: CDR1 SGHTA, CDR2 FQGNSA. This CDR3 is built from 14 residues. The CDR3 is CASSLKGGGSEQYF. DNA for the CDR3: TGTGCCAGCAGCTTAAAGGGTGGGGGGAGCGAGCAGTACTTC.

As DNA, the CDR3 is TGTGCCAGCAGTTTTGTACAGGGGAATGGCTACACCTTC. Residues: CASSFVQGNGYTF. The chain carries TRBV27 and TRBJ1-2; 7 nucleotides line up with TRBD1. V lost 3 bases and J lost 6; bases outside the gene matches: 4. The germline V gene encodes CDR1 MNHEY and CDR2 SMNVEV (reference sequence). CDR3 length equals 13 residues.

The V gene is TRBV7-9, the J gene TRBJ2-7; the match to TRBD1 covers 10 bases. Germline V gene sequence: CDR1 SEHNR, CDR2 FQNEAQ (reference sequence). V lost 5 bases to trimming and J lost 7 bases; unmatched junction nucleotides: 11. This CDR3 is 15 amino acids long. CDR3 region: CASSPTGGASIEQYF. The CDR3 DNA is TGTGCCAGCAGCCCGACAGGGGGCGCGAGTATTGAGCAGTACTTC.

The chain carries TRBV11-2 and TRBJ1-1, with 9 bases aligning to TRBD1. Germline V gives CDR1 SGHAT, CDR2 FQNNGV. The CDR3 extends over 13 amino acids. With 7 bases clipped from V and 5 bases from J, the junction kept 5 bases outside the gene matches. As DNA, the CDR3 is TGTGCCAGCACCAGGACAGGGGAAACTGAAGCTTTCTTT. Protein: CASTRTGETEAFF.

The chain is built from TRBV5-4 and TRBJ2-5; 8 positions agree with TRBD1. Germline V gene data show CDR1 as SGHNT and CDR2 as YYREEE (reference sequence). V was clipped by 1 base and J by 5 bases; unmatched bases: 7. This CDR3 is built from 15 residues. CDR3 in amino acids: CASSLWAGGLETQYF. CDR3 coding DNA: TGTGCCAGCAGCTTGTGGGCAGGGGGCCTTGAGACCCAGTACTTC.

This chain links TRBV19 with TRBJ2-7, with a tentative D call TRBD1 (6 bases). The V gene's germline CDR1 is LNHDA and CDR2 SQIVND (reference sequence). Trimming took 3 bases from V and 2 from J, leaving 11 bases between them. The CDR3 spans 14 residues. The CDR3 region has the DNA TGTGCCAGTAGTATGATACAGGGAGCCTACGAGCAGTACTTC. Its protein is CASSMIQGAYEQYF.